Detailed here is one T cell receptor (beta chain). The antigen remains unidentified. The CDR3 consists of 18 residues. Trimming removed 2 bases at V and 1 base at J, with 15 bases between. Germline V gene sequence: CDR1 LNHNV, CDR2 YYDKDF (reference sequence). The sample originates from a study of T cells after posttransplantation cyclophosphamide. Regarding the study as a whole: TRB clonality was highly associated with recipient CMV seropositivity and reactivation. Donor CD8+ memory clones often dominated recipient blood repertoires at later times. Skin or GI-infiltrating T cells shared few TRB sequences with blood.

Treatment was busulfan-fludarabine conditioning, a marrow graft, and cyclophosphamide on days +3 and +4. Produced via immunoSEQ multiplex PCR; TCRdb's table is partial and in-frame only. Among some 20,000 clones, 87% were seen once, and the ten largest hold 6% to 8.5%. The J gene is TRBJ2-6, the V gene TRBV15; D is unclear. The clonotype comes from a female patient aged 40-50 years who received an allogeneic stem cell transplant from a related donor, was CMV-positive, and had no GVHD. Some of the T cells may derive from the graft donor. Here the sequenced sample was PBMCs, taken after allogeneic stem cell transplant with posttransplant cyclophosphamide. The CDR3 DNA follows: TGTGCCACCAGCAGAACACAGTTTATTGCTTCTGGGGCCAACGTCCTGACTTTC. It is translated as CATSRTQFIASGANVLTF. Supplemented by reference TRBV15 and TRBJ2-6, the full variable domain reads DAMVIQNPRYQVTQFGKPVTLSCSQTLNHNVMYWYQQKSSQAPKLLFHYYDKDFNNEADTPDNFQSRRPNTSFCFLDIRSPGLGDTAMYLCATSRTQFIASGANVLTFGAGSRLTVL.